This T cell receptor (beta chain) was sequenced for a study of OX40 agonist ivuxolimab in advanced cancers. Overall study context: The drug used for patients, ivuxolimab, was an agonistic anti-OX40 (CD134) antibody.

CDR3 length equals 16 residues. V shed 0 bases and J shed 4 bases, with 15 bases lying between them. Germline V CDR1 and CDR2: WSHSY, SAAADI. Data came from immunoSEQ multiplex PCR; TCRdb stores just in-frame clones and leaves some out. Of about 62,000 clones listed, roughly 84% are singletons. The source was CD4+ or CD8+ T cells sorted from blood, collected in a trial of the OX40 agonist ivuxolimab. This receptor was obtained from an adult with an advanced solid tumor such as melanoma, head and neck, liver or kidney cancer. This chain joins TRBV10-2 and TRBJ1-1; D unclear. The chain's CDR3 is CASSESRGNAGTEAFF. The CDR3, as DNA: TGCGCCAGCAGTGAGTCGCGTGGGAACGCGGGCACTGAAGCTTTCTTT.